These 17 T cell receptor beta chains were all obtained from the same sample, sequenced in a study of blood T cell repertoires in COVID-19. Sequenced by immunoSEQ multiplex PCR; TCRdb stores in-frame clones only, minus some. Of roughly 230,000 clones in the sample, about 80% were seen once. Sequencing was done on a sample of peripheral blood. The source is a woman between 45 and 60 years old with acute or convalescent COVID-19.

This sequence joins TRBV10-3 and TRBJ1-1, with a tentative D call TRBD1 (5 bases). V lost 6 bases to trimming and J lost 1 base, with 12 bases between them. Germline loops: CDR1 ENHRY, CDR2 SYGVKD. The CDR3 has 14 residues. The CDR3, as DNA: TGTGCCATCAGGAGTCAGGGCCAGAACACTGAAGCTTTCTTT. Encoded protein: CAIRSQGQNTEAFF.

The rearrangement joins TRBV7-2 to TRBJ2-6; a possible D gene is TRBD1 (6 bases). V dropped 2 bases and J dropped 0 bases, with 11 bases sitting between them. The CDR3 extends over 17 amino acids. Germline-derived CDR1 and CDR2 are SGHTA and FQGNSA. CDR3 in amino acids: CASSLRTDFSGANVLTF. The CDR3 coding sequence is TGTGCCAGCAGCTTAAGGACAGATTTCTCTGGGGCCAACGTCCTGACTTTC. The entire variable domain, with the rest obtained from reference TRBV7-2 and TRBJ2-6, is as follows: GAGVSQSPSNKVTEKGKDVELRCDPISGHTALYWYRQSLGQGLEFLIYFQGNSAPDKSGLPSDRFSAERTGGSVSTLTIQRTQQEDSAVYLCASSLRTDFSGANVLTFGAGSRLTVL.

The CDR3 is CSASSAGGLAGVAKNIQYF. CDR3 sequence (DNA): TGCAGTGCTAGTTCGGCAGGCGGCCTAGCGGGGGTAGCCAAAAACATTCAGTACTTC. The chain is built from TRBV20-1 and TRBJ2-4; 10 bases line up with TRBD2. Germline values: CDR1 DFQATT, CDR2 SNEGSKA (reference sequence). This CDR3 comprises 19 residues. J lost 0 bases, V lost 3 bases, and 14 bases had no gene match.

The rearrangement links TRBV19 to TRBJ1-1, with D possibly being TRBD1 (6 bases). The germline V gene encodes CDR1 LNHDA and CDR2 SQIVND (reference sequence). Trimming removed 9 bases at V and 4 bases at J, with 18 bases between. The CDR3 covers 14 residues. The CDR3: CASEGGGRGTEAFF. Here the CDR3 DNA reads TGTGCCAGCGAAGGGGGTGGCAGGGGCACTGAAGCTTTCTTT.

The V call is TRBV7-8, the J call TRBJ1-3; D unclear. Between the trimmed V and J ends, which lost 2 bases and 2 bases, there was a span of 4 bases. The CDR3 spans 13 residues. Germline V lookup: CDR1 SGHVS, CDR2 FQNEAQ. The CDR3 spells CASSLYAGNTIYF. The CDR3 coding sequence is TGTGCCAGCAGCTTATATGCTGGAAACACCATATATTTT. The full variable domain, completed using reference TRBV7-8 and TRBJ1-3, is GAGVSQSPRYKVAKRGQDVALRCDPISGHVSLFWYQQALGQGPEFLTYFQNEAQLDKSGLPSDRFFAERPEGSVSTLKIQRTQQEDSAVYLCASSLYAGNTIYFGEGSWLTVV.

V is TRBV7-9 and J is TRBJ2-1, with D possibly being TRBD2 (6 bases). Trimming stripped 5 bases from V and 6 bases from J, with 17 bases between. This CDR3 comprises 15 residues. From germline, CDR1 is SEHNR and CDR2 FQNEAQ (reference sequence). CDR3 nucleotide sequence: TGTGCCAGCAGCACGGACACGGGGGTCCCCAATGAGCAGTTCTTC. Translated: CASSTDTGVPNEQFF.

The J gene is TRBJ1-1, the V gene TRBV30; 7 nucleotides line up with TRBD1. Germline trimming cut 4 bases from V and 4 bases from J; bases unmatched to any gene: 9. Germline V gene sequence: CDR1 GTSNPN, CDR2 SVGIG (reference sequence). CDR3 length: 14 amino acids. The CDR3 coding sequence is TGTGCCTGGACCCCTGACAGGGTTGCCACTGAAGCTTTCTTT. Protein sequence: CAWTPDRVATEAFF.

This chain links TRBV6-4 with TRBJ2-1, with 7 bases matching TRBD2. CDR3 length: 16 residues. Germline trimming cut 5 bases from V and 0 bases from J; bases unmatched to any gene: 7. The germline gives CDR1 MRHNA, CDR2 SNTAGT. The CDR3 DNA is TGTGCCAGCAGTATTAGCGGGTCGAGCTCCTACAATGAGCAGTTCTTC. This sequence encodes CASSISGSSSYNEQFF.

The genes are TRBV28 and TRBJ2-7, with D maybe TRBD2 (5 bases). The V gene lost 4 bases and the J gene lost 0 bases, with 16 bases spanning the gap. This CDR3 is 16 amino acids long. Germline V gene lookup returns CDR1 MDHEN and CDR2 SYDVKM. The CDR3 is CASSSNLVAHSYEQYF. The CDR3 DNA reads TGTGCCAGCAGTTCCAATCTGGTAGCGCACTCCTACGAGCAGTACTTC.

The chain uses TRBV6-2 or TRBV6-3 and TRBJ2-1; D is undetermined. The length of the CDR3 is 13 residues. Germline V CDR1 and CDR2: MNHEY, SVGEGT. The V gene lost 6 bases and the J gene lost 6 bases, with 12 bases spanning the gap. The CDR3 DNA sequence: TGTGCCAGCAGCCTATTAGATTCCAATGAGCAGTTCTTC. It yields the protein CASSLLDSNEQFF.

CDR3 sequence (DNA): TGCAGTGCGATCGGACAGAAGGAAGCTTTCTTT. It specifies CSAIGQKEAFF. J is TRBJ1-1 and V is TRBV20-1; possibly TRBD1 for D (6 bases). The CDR3 loop spans 11 amino acids. Germline lookup yields CDR1 DFQATT and CDR2 SNEGSKA (reference sequence). With 6 bases removed from V and 8 bases from J, the gap between germline ends came to 13 bases.

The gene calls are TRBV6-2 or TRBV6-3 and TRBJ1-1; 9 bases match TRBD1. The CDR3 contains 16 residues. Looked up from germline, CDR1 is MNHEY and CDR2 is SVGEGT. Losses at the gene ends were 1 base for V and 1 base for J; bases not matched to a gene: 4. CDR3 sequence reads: CASSYLLDRGNTEAFF. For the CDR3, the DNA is TGTGCCAGCAGTTACTTACTGGACAGGGGGAACACTGAAGCTTTCTTT.

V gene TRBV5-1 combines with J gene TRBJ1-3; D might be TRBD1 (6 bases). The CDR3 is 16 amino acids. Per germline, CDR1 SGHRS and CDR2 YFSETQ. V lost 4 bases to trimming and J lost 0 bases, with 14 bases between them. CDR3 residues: CASSVSTGSSGNTIYF. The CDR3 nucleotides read TGCGCCAGCAGCGTGTCTACAGGGAGCTCTGGAAACACCATATATTTT.

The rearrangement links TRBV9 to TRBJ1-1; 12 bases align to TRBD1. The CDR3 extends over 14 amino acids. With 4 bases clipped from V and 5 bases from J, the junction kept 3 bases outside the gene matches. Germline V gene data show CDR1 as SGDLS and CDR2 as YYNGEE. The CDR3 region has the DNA TGTGCCAGCAGCTTGGGACAGGGGGCGACTGAAGCTTTCTTT. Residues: CASSLGQGATEAFF.

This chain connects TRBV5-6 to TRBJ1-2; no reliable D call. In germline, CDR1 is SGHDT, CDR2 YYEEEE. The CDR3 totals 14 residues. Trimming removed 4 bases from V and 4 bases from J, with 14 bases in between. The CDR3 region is CASSPSGRRYGYTF. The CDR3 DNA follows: TGTGCCAGCAGCCCAAGCGGGCGCCGCTATGGCTACACCTTC. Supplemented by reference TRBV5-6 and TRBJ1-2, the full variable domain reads DAGVTQSPTHLIKTRGQQVTLRCSPKSGHDTVSWYQQALGQGPQFIFQYYEEEERQRGNFPDRFSGHQFPNYSSELNVNALLLGDSALYLCASSPSGRRYGYTFGSGTRLTVV.

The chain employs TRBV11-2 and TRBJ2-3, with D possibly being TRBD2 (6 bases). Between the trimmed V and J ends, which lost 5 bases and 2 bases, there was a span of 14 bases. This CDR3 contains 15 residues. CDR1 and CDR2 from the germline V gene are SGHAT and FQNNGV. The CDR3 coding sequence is TGTGCCAGCAGCCGGGACTCGTTGCTCACAGATACGCAGTATTTT. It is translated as CASSRDSLLTDTQYF.

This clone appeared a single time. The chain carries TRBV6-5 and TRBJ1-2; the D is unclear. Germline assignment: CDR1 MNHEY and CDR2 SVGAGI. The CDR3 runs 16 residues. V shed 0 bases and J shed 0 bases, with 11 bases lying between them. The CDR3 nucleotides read TGTGCCAGCAGTTACTCGTACGAGGGATCTAACTATGGCTACACCTTC. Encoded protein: CASSYSYEGSNYGYTF.